The 3 T cell receptor beta chains below all came from one sample that was sequenced in a study of cytomegalovirus exposure and HLA in healthy donors. The PCR contained 60 Vbeta and 13 Jbeta primers. TCRdb keeps only in-frame clones here, not all; method: immunoSEQ multiplex PCR. The sample contains roughly 52,000 clones, around 82% of which appear only once. Sequencing input: PBMCs. Receptors originate from a female donor in good health and CMV-seronegative.

The chain links TRBV7-2 to TRBJ2-7; 8 positions match TRBD2. The CDR3 sequence is 14 residues long. The ends lost 3 bases at V and 3 bases at J; junction bases unmatched: 4. CDR1 is SGHTA, CDR2 FQGNSA, per germline. DNA of the CDR3: TGTGCCAGCAGCTTCGGCGGGGGGCTCTACGAGCAGTACTTC. Residues: CASSFGGGLYEQYF.

The genes are TRBV2 and TRBJ1-5; maybe TRBD1 (5 bases). The V end was cut by 3 bases, the J end by 6 bases, with 12 bases between. The CDR3 extends over 14 amino acids. Germline V gene lookup returns CDR1 SNHLY and CDR2 FYNNEI. The CDR3, as DNA: TGTGCCAGCAGTGACCTGAGGAGGGGTCAGCCCCAGCATTTT. Its protein product is CASSDLRRGQPQHF.

This clone was observed a single time. The chain recombines TRBV7-2 with TRBJ1-2, with a possible D match to TRBD1 (6 bases). Trimming took off 1 base at V and 7 bases at J, with 16 bases between the two ends. CDR1 SGHTA and CDR2 FQGNSA come from the germline V gene. The CDR3 covers 15 residues. CDR3 nucleotide sequence: TGTGCCAGCAGCTTAGTAGGGAGGGGGATGAGTGGCTACACCTTC. Its protein is CASSLVGRGMSGYTF. The whole variable domain, filled in from reference TRBV7-2 and TRBJ1-2, reads GAGVSQSPSNKVTEKGKDVELRCDPISGHTALYWYRQSLGQGLEFLIYFQGNSAPDKSGLPSDRFSAERTGGSVSTLTIQRTQQEDSAVYLCASSLVGRGMSGYTFGSGTRLTVV.